The entry below gives a single T cell receptor beta chain sequence along with its context. No antigen is known for it. Naive CD45RA+ and memory CD45RO+ CD4+ or CD8+ T cells were FACS-sorted. The data are from a study of regulatory dendritic cells for organ transplantation. Produced via immunoSEQ multiplex PCR; TCRdb's table is partial and in-frame only. The sample lists fewer than 40,000 clones, about 93% occurring once. The study, taken as a whole, reports: Between individuals, the alloreactive memory CD8+ T cell pool differed considerably. Of resting T cell subsets, memory CD8+ had the most alloreactive clonotypes. Regulatory dendritic cells appeared to expand memory CD8+ clones less than mature ones.

Germline loops: CDR1 SEHNR, CDR2 FQNEAQ (reference sequence). The CDR3 has 14 residues. The J segment lost 4 bases and the V segment lost 8 bases, leaving 10 bases of the junction unmatched. The TCR was taken from a human donor in good health. Sequenced input: naive CD8+ T cells from blood. Described subset: CD45RA+ naive T cells. The J gene is TRBJ2-7, the V gene TRBV7-9, with 8 positions matching TRBD1. The CDR3 bases are TGTGCCAGCTATCGAACAGGGGGTTCTTACGAGCAGTACTTC. This sequence encodes CASYRTGGSYEQYF.